This T cell receptor (beta chain) was sequenced during a study of blood T cell repertoires in COVID-19. Study-level information: The United States, Italy and Spain were the sources of the acute and convalescent COVID-19 samples.

A few counts support this clone. Participants had their cohort set by participant-reported clinical history. For recovered donors of Cohort 3, there were two negative PCRs, clearance, or symptom resolution. This CDR3 region has 17 residues. In germline, CDR1 is SGHTA, CDR2 FQGTGA. V gave up 2 bases and J gave up 9 bases; unmatched junction bases: 13. Authors' methods: Researchers report that nucleated cell counts were estimated from reference gene primer amplification. Profiling relied on immunoSEQ multiplex PCR, and the TCRdb table lists in-frame clones only, not all of them. Clone size and V and J calls were adopted from that table, with D and trimming inferred from the DNA. The sample shows hundreds of thousands of clones, roughly 90% of them seen only once.

The J gene is TRBJ2-1, the V gene TRBV7-3, with TRBD2 matching over 10 bases. Sequencing was performed on PBMCs or T cells enriched from blood (not recorded which). The TCR was taken from a woman aged 18-30 years who had recovered from COVID-19. The chain's CDR3 is CASSLVARTSGVSEQFF. CDR3 nucleotide sequence: TGTGCCAGCAGCTTAGTCGCGCGGACTAGCGGAGTCAGTGAGCAGTTCTTC.